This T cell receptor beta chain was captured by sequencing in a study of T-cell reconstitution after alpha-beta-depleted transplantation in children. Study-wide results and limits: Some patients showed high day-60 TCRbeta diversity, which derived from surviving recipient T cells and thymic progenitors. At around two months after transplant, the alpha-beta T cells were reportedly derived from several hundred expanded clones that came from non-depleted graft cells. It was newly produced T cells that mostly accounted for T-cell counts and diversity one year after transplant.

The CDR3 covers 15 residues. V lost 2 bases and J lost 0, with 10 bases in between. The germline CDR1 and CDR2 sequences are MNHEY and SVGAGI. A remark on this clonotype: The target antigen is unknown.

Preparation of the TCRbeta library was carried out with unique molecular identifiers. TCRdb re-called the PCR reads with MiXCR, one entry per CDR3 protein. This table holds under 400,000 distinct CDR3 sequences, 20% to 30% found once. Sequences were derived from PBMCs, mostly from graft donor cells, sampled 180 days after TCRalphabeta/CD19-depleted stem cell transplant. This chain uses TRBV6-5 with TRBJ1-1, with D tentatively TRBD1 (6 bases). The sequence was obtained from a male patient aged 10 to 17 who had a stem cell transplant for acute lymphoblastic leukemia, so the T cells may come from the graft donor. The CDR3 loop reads CASSYGQFMNTEAFF. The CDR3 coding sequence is TGTGCCAGCAGTTACGGACAGTTCATGAACACTGAAGCTTTCTTT.